This T cell receptor beta chain was found in a study of T cells in lung cancer brain metastases (dated by TCRdb to 2017 to 2018). Some background on the complete study: Most of the roughly 20 patients had a history of tobacco use, with a median of about 36 pack-years. The cohort comprised around 20 patients contributing some 40 specimens, one primary lung lesion and one brain metastasis each. The study compared TCR beta CDR3 repertoires between fully resected primary non-small cell lung cancers and paired brain metastases. The primary and brain metastasis specimens were acquired a median of 348 days apart. Of the approximately 22 patients, 15 to 18 received no interval therapy between resection of the primary and resection of the metastasis. The median age of the patients at first diagnosis was around 60 years, and the group included 8 or 9 males and roughly eleven females. The average DNA integrity number was 3.5 to 4 in both primary and metastatic specimens, and the two sites did not differ significantly.

General conclusions and limits of the study: The study could not control for the effects of preoperative corticosteroids on T cell infiltration in brain metastases. Most clones were specific to a single lesion, and overlap between paired lesions was limited (mean Morisita index roughly 0.25). Compared with their paired primaries, brain metastases had significantly fewer unique productive clones (median about 1,500 versus 4,500). The ten most abundant clones made up a significantly larger repertoire fraction in brain metastases than primaries, suggesting clonal expansion. DNA fragmentation in the FFPE samples may have prevented recovery of the complete infiltrating T cell repertoire.

Between roughly 2.24 and 5.5 ug genomic DNA was input per sample, with paired samples receiving equal DNA input. TCR beta libraries were constructed with the immunoSEQ hsTCRbeta Kit, with multiplexed V and J gene primers used across two PCR steps. Pooled libraries with positive and negative controls were sequenced on an Illumina MiSeq using a 100-cycle paired-end protocol. The paper's processing steps were these. The immunoSEQ vendor processed the raw data into normalized, annotated TCR beta repertoire reports. Richness was counted as unique clones by nucleotide sequence, and total richness was extrapolated with the iChao1 and Efron-Thisted estimators. Pielou's evenness, Simpson's index, top-ten clone proportional abundance, and Morisita overlap index were used to characterize and compare paired lesions. Imported from immuneACCESS, the table was reduced by TCRdb to in-frame sequences with V and J called. These copies leave out some clones; in studies compared against another copy, an unresolved V gene accounts for under half, and the cause of the remainder is not known. Clonal size and the V and J genes are those of that table, whereas D and trimming came from the DNA. Present in this sample are about 4,800 clones, 87% of which were seen just once. Approximately 3.5% of the sample lies in the top ten.

Patients had resection either for delayed recurrence of a solitary brain metastasis or for synchronous oligometastatic disease. To avoid including cancers other than NSCLC, any patient with a history of multiple malignancies was excluded. Tumor areas were macrodissected from roughly 5 deparaffinized roughly 10 um unstained sections, using marked H&E slides as a guide. All specimens were fixed in formalin and embedded in paraffin (FFPE). The AllPrep DNA/RNA FFPE Kit was used to extract genomic DNA. The CDR3 contains 11 residues, cysteine and phenylalanine counted. This entry keeps only the CDR3 DNA: 33 bases, framed from base 1. From the germline V gene (reference sequence), CDR1 is DFQATT and CDR2 is SNEGSKA. V is reduced by 7 bases and J by 5 bases, leaving a spacing of 8 bases between them. This clone was seen only once. What this receptor recognizes is not known. No much larger clone exists at a distance of one base, and base qualities are not known. The same CDR3 also results from other DNA sequences found in this sample.

The source is a woman aged 50 to 60 with non-small cell lung cancer. The source material was tumor tissue from the primary lung tumor. The sample's cell subset or site label, in plain terms: primary lung cancer lesion. The V and J segments used are TRBV20-1 and TRBJ1-4, with no D gene named confidently. The nucleotides are TGCAGTGTCCGGGGAAATGAAAAACTGTTTTTT. It encodes CSVRGNEKLFF.